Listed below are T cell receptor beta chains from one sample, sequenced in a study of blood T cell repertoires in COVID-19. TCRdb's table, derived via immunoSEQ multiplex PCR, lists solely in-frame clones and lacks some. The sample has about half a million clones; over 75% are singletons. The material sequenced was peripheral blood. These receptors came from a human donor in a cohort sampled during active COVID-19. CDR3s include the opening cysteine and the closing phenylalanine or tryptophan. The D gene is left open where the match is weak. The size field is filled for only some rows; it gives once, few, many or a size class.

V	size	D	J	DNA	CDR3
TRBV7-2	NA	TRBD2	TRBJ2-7	TGTGCCAGCAGCTTACGCGCGACTAGCGGGCGGGAAAGCTCCTACGAGCAGTACTTC	CASSLRATSGRESSYEQYF
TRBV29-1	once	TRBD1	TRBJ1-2	TGCAGCGTTTCCGGGACAGGTGACTATGGCTACACCTTC	CSVSGTGDYGYTF
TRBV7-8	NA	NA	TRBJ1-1	TGTGCCAGCCGAATGCCAGGGTTGCCGGGGGGCAAGAACACTGAAGCTTTCTTT	CASRMPGLPGGKNTEAFF
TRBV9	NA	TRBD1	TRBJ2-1	TGTGCCAGCAGCGTGACAGGGAATTCCTACAATGAGCAGTTCTTC	CASSVTGNSYNEQFF
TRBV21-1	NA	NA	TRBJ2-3	TGTGCCAGCACCCGACTAGGAGTCACACACACACGCACAGATACGCAGTATTTT	CASTRLGVTHTRTDTQYF
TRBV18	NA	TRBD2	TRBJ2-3	TGTGCCAGCTCACGGATTAATAGCGGGAGAGGCACAGATACGCAGTATTTT	CASSRINSGRGTDTQYF
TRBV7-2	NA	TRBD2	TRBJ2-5	TGTGCCAGCGGAACTTCTAGCGGGTTTGGGGAGACCCAGTACTTC	CASGTSSGFGETQYF
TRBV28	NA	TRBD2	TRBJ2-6	TGTGCCAGCAGTTCTCCGGGACTAGCGGGATTCTCTGGGGCCAACGTCCTGACTTTC	CASSSPGLAGFSGANVLTF
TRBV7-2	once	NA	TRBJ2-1	TGTGCCAGCAGCTTTAAACTAGTCGGGCGCTCCTACAATGAGCAGTTCTTC	CASSFKLVGRSYNEQFF
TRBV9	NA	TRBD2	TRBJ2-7	TGTGCCAGCAGCGTAGAGGCCCTAGCGGACGAGCAGTACTTC	CASSVEALADEQYF
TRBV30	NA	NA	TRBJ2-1	TGTGCCTGGAAGGGCCCGGACTGGGTCTCCTACAATGAGCAGTTCTTC	CAWKGPDWVSYNEQFF
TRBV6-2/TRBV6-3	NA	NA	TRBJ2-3	TGTGCCAGCAGTTCCCCCCAGCGGAGCCCGTTCACAGATACGCAGTATTTT	CASSSPQRSPFTDTQYF
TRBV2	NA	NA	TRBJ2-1	TGTGCCAGTACAAGGGGAGGCTCCTACAATGAGCAGTTCTTC	CASTRGGSYNEQFF
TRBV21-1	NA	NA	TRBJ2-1	TGTGCCAGCAGCAACGGGAGTTACAATGAGCAGTTCTTC	CASSNGSYNEQFF
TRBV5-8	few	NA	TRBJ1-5	TGTGCCAGCAGCTTCGTCGCGGGGCATAATCAGCCCCAGCATTTT	CASSFVAGHNQPQHF
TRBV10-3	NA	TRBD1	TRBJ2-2	TGTGCCACCCAGGGACAGGGGTCTTACACCGGGGAGCTGTTTTTT	CATQGQGSYTGELFF
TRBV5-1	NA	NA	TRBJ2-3	TGCGCCAGCAGCTTGGCCGGGACTTTAATCACAGATACGCAGTATTTT	CASSLAGTLITDTQYF
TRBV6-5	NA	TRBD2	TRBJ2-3	TGTGCCAGCAGGGCCCCCGGGACTAGTTTCAATACGCAGTATTTT	CASRAPGTSFNTQYF
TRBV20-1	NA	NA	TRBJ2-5	TGCAGTGCTAGTGGGCTTTCCCAAGAGACCCAGTACTTC	CSASGLSQETQYF
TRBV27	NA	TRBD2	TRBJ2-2	TGTGCCAGCCGACTAACTAGCGGGGCGAACACCGGGGAGCTGTTTTTT	CASRLTSGANTGELFF
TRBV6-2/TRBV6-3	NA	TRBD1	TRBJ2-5	TGTGCCAGCAGTGAGCCAGGGGGCTTGGAGACCCAGTACTTC	CASSEPGGLETQYF
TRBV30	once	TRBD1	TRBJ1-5	TGTGCCTGGAGCGGGGGACAGCTCAATCAGCCCCAGCATTTT	CAWSGGQLNQPQHF